This TCR beta chain was captured by sequencing in a study of human T cells and chemical hapten exposure. Study summary: Per-sample TCR yield variability stemmed mainly from small pooled library volume differences.

It was unfractionated whole blood from which total RNA was extracted. Findings and caveats of the study: Sensitization with DPC brought no change to TCRs above 1 in 1000 in frequency.

Individual cDNA molecules had unique molecular identifiers attached to them by the library. As processed by the authors: Sampled TCR counts reached a median of 95,638 per sample, with values ranging from 23,224 to 690,600. From the reads, TCRdb called clonotypes with MiXCR, one entry per CDR3 protein. The V and J calls were not made by the authors but by TCRdb's processing. The table includes 120,000 or so distinct CDR3 sequences, roughly 8.5% detected once. This clonotype has a handful of counts. The target antigen is unknown. The CDR3 length is 16 residues. Germline loops: CDR1 DFQATT, CDR2 SNEGSKA (reference sequence). J gave up 5 bases and V 0 bases, and 9 bases lay outside the gene matches.

The sequence was collected from a human donor in good health. Some clones in this sample may be carry-over from other donors' samples. The V and J genes are TRBV20-1 and TRBJ2-1; 8 positions match TRBD2. The sample was whole blood. DNA of the CDR3: TGCAGTGCTAGAGACCCATCCGGGGGGGTAAACAATGAGCAGTTCTTC. Its translation: CSARDPSGGVNNEQFF.